Included here is one T cell receptor beta chain sequence, with context. As yet, its antigen is unknown. At one of its ends the junction is not consistent with the germline gene, which may arise from a read error. This CDR3 region has 12 residues. CDR1 is SNHLY, CDR2 FYNNEI, per germline. These data originate in a study of T cells in Graves' hyperthyroidism and ophthalmopathy. General study results and limits: A model built on 13 V-J features separated ophthalmopathy from stable hyperthyroidism. Model predictions of ophthalmopathy came a median around 6.5 months before onset. Most expanded thyroid clonotypes above 0.001 also appeared in blood.

There were TCR beta CDR3 regions amplified from RNA transcripts. A first-round RT-PCR of the TCR CDR3 used the HTBI primer set. TCRdb redid the calling of the multiplex PCR reads with MiXCR, one entry per CDR3 protein. The table has approximately 500,000 distinct CDR3 sequences, 40% to 55% seen once. The sequence derives from a woman aged 18-35 years with Graves' hyperthyroidism. The sequenced sample was peripheral blood or thyroid tissue (not recorded which). This chain connects TRBV2 to TRBJ2-5; maybe TRBD2 (5 bases). The CDR3 spells CVSSFFEEAQYF. DNA for the CDR3: TGTGTCAGCAGCTTTTTTGAGGAGGCCCAGTACTTC.